This is a list of T cell receptor beta chains from one sample in a study of OX40 agonist ivuxolimab in advanced cancers. The table came from immunoSEQ multiplex PCR; TCRdb's copy has only in-frame clones and leaves some out. The sample yields about 24,000 clones, 80% to 90% seen once. Sequenced material: CD4+ or CD8+ T cells sorted from blood, taken in a trial of the OX40 agonist ivuxolimab. The source is an adult with an advanced solid tumor such as melanoma, head and neck, liver or kidney cancer. Each CDR3 is given with its conserved first and last residue. D genes are given only for firm matches. Rows may omit the clone size; those that give it use once, few, many or a size class.

j_call,clone_size,d_call,v_call,cdr3_length,cdr3_aa,cdr3_nt
TRBJ2-6,NA,NA,TRBV2,18,CASSKCFYHTKSGQRPDF,TGTGCCAGCAGTAAGTGCTTTTACCATACAAAGTCGGGCCAACGTCCTGACTTC
TRBJ2-2,NA,NA,TRBV5-4,17,CASSFTRQTRATGELFF,TGTGCCAGCTCTTTTACCCGACAGACTAGGGCCACCGGGGAGCTGTTTTTT
TRBJ2-1,NA,TRBD1,TRBV6-4,15,CASSRTGGSYNEQFF,TGTGCCAGCAGTAGGACAGGGGGCTCCTACAATGAGCAGTTCTTC
TRBJ2-7,NA,NA,TRBV7-8,15,CASSFSTFSSYEQYF,TGTGCCAGCAGCTTCTCGACATTTAGCTCCTACGAGCAGTACTTC
TRBJ2-7,NA,NA,TRBV7-8,13,CASSITGTYEQYF,TGTGCCAGCAGCATAACAGGGACCTACGAGCAGTACTTC
TRBJ2-2,NA,NA,TRBV15,13,CATSRASHGELFF,TGTGCCACCAGCAGAGCCAGTCACGGGGAGCTGTTTTTT
TRBJ2-7,NA,NA,TRBV19,13,CASSTSGHHEQYF,TGTGCCAGTAGCACCAGCGGGCATCACGAGCAGTACTTC
TRBJ2-3,NA,TRBD2,TRBV29-1,15,CSIGTGGRKADTQYF,TGCAGCATTGGGACGGGCGGGAGGAAGGCAGATACGCAGTATTTT
TRBJ2-3,NA,NA,TRBV11-3,14,CASSFPRGTDTQYF,TGTGCCAGCAGCTTCCCCCGGGGCACAGATACGCAGTATTTT
TRBJ2-3,few,NA,TRBV2,12,CASSKDARTQYF,TGTGCCAGCAGTAAGGACGCTCGTACGCAGTATTTT
TRBJ1-2,NA,TRBD1,TRBV5-1,14,CASSLAEGAHGYTF,TGCGCCAGCAGCTTGGCAGAGGGGGCCCATGGCTACACCTTC
TRBJ2-7,NA,NA,TRBV18,15,CASSPPSGASYEQYF,TGTGCCAGCTCACCACCTAGCGGAGCCTCCTACGAGCAGTACTTC
TRBJ2-5,NA,TRBD2,TRBV7-2,15,CASSLYLAVQETQYF,TGTGCCAGCAGCTTATACCTAGCGGTACAAGAGACCCAGTACTTC
TRBJ2-3,NA,NA,TRBV18,12,CASSPVADTQYF,TGTGCCAGCTCCCCGGTCGCAGATACGCAGTATTTT
TRBJ2-3,NA,NA,TRBV9,17,CASSVGAGGASTDTQYF,TGTGCCAGCAGCGTAGGGGCGGGCGGGGCGAGCACAGATACGCAGTATTTT
TRBJ2-7,once,NA,TRBV7-8,16,CASSPSSLTTVEKQYF,TGTGCCAGCAGCCCCTCATCGTTGACTACCGTGGAAAAGCAGTACTTC
TRBJ2-3,NA,NA,TRBV18,16,CASSPVLELFTDTQYF,TGTGCCAGCTCACCAGTGCTCGAGCTTTTCACAGATACGCAGTATTTT
TRBJ2-2,once,NA,TRBV19,14,CASSIPRGTGELFF,TGTGCCAGTAGTATTCCAAGGGGCACCGGGGAGCTGTTTTTT
TRBJ1-4,NA,NA,TRBV18,15,CASSPNRVRNEKLFF,TGTGCCAGCTCCCCTAACAGGGTCCGTAATGAAAAACTGTTTTTT
TRBJ1-3,NA,NA,TRBV6-6,15,CASINTAGAGNTIYF,TGTGCCAGCATCAACACCGCGGGGGCCGGAAACACCATATATTTT
TRBJ2-2,NA,NA,TRBV7-2,13,CASSLGYTGELFF,TGTGCCAGCAGCTTAGGGTATACCGGGGAGCTGTTTTTT
TRBJ2-3,once,NA,TRBV4-1,14,CASSPGQVTDTQYF,TGCGCCAGCAGCCCGGGACAAGTCACAGATACGCAGTATTTT
TRBJ2-3,few,TRBD1,TRBV10-3,14,CAVQGAVSTDTQYF,TGTGCCGTGCAGGGGGCGGTCAGCACAGATACGCAGTATTTT
TRBJ2-1,NA,NA,TRBV2,11,CASRTYNEQFF,TGTGCCAGCAGAACATACAATGAGCAGTTCTTC
TRBJ1-5,few,NA,TRBV13,15,CASSRKATGNQPQHF,TGTGCCAGCAGCCGAAAAGCGACAGGCAATCAGCCCCAGCATTTT
TRBJ2-7,NA,NA,TRBV9,11,CASGGPYEQYF,TGTGCCAGTGGTGGCCCCTACGAGCAGTACTTC
TRBJ2-5,NA,TRBD2,TRBV7-9,14,CASSTGLAAETQYF,TGTGCCAGCAGCACGGGACTAGCGGCAGAGACCCAGTACTTC
TRBJ1-1,NA,NA,TRBV6-1,14,CASNFWTANTEAFF,TGTGCCAGCAACTTCTGGACGGCGAACACTGAAGCTTTCTTT
TRBJ2-5,NA,NA,TRBV29-1,14,CSVEDSRLGETQYF,TGCAGCGTTGAAGATAGTCGCCTTGGAGAGACCCAGTACTTC
TRBJ1-5,NA,NA,TRBV21-1,14,CASSFGGPNQPQHF,TGTGCCAGCTCTTTTGGGGGGCCGAATCAGCCCCAGCATTTT
TRBJ2-2,NA,NA,TRBV14,17,CASSPWLTGTFTGELFF,TGTGCCAGCAGCCCCTGGTTGACAGGGACTTTTACCGGGGAGCTGTTTTTT
TRBJ2-3,NA,NA,TRBV7-9,14,CASSPADRTDTQYF,TGTGCCAGCAGCCCGGCGGACCGCACAGATACGCAGTATTTT
TRBJ1-4,NA,NA,TRBV30,13,CAWSKMEGEKLFF,TGTGCCTGGAGTAAGATGGAAGGGGAAAAACTGTTTTTT
TRBJ2-2,NA,TRBD2,TRBV2,15,CASGKSGSSSGELFF,TGTGCCAGCGGGAAGAGCGGGAGTAGCTCCGGGGAGCTGTTTTTT
TRBJ2-7,NA,TRBD1,TRBV6-4,15,CASVSPPGQAYEQYF,TGTGCCAGCGTATCCCCCCCGGGACAGGCCTACGAGCAGTACTTC
TRBJ1-1,NA,TRBD1,TRBV7-9,15,CASSPAAGGYTEAFF,TGTGCCAGCAGCCCCGCGGCAGGGGGATACACTGAAGCTTTCTTT
TRBJ2-1,NA,TRBD2,TRBV5-4,18,CASSLGTSALSSYNEQFF,TGTGCCAGCAGCCTCGGGACTAGCGCCTTGAGCTCCTACAATGAGCAGTTCTTC
TRBJ1-1,NA,NA,TRBV5-1,17,CASSLAPGGSGNTEAFF,TGCGCCAGCAGCTTGGCCCCGGGGGGGTCTGGGAACACTGAAGCTTTCTTT
TRBJ2-3,NA,TRBD2,TRBV10-3,16,CAITSGQTSVTDTQYF,TGTGCCATCACCTCGGGTCAGACTAGCGTCACAGATACGCAGTATTTT
TRBJ2-1,NA,NA,TRBV19,15,CASRPSYTSYNEQFF,TGTGCCAGCCGGCCCTCTTACACCTCCTACAATGAGCAGTTCTTC
TRBJ2-2,NA,NA,TRBV11-3,15,CASSLAFGGHGELFF,TGTGCCAGCAGCTTAGCTTTCGGGGGCCACGGGGAGCTGTTTTTT
TRBJ1-2,few,NA,TRBV5-6,13,CASSSTANYGYTF,TGTGCCAGCAGCTCGACAGCTAACTATGGCTACACCTTC
TRBJ2-1,NA,TRBD2,TRBV28,21,CASSSVWGGRDRGGSYNEQFF,TGTGCCAGCAGTTCCGTCTGGGGCGGGAGGGATCGCGGAGGCTCCTACAATGAGCAGTTCTTC
TRBJ2-7,NA,TRBD1,TRBV5-1,13,CASRVGQGDEQYF,TGCGCCAGCAGGGTGGGACAGGGGGACGAGCAGTACTTC
TRBJ1-1,NA,NA,TRBV7-9,13,CASSPELNTEAFF,TGTGCCAGCAGTCCAGAACTGAACACTGAAGCTTTCTTT
TRBJ2-1,NA,NA,TRBV28,14,CASRPSSSYNEQFF,TGTGCCAGCAGACCCTCGAGCTCCTACAATGAGCAGTTCTTC
TRBJ1-5,NA,NA,TRBV19,14,CASMPSRNNQPQHF,TGTGCCAGTATGCCAAGTAGGAACAATCAGCCCCAGCATTTT
TRBJ2-2,NA,TRBD2,TRBV27,14,CASSSRGDTGELFF,TGTGCCAGCAGTTCCCGGGGGGACACCGGGGAGCTGTTTTTT
TRBJ1-1,NA,NA,TRBV6-6,15,CASSYQGVTNTEAFF,TGTGCCAGCAGTTACCAAGGGGTCACGAACACTGAAGCTTTCTTT
TRBJ2-1,once,NA,TRBV11-3,12,CASSGSRNEQFF,TGTGCCAGCAGCGGTAGTAGGAATGAGCAGTTCTTC
TRBJ2-2,NA,TRBD2,TRBV27,16,CASSLWGGRNTGELFF,TGTGCCAGCAGTTTATGGGGCGGGAGGAACACCGGGGAGCTGTTTTTT
TRBJ2-7,NA,TRBD2,TRBV27,15,CASSPELAGVHEQYF,TGTGCCAGCAGTCCCGAACTAGCGGGAGTACACGAGCAGTACTTC
TRBJ2-1,NA,NA,TRBV6-6,13,CASSQPEGAEQFF,TGTGCCAGCAGTCAACCGGAGGGGGCTGAGCAGTTCTTC
TRBJ1-1,NA,NA,TRBV9,14,CASSPQGWGTEAFF,TGTGCCAGCAGCCCACAGGGTTGGGGCACTGAAGCTTTCTTT
TRBJ2-7,NA,NA,TRBV5-1,14,CASTATGSSYEQYF,TGCGCCAGCACGGCTACGGGGAGCTCCTACGAGCAGTACTTC
TRBJ1-2,NA,TRBD1,TRBV27,16,CASSFLGQALNYGYTF,TGTGCCAGCAGTTTTCTTGGACAGGCTTTGAACTATGGCTACACCTTC
TRBJ1-3,NA,NA,TRBV2,14,CASKSQGPGNTIYF,TGTGCCAGCAAATCACAGGGCCCTGGAAACACCATATATTTT
TRBJ2-3,once,TRBD2,TRBV7-2,15,CASSFTSGIADTQYF,TGTGCCAGCAGCTTTACTAGCGGGATTGCAGATACGCAGTATTTT
TRBJ1-5,NA,TRBD1,TRBV30,13,CAWSPGGCQPQHF,TGTGCTTGGAGTCCAGGGGGGTGTCAGCCCCAGCATTTT